A single sample gave rise to the 17 T cell receptor beta chains below, sequenced in a study of shared clonotypes between healthy human individuals (dated by TCRdb to 2019 to 2021). Libraries came from the immunoSEQ multiplex PCR assay. TCRdb stores this immuneACCESS table with in-frame sequences only. Part of the clones is absent; in the studies checked, under half of the shortfall reflects unresolved V genes, and no reason is known for the rest. The sample table records millions of clones; roughly nine tenths of these occur just once. The leading ten clones occupy 0.14% of the sample. The sample was naive CD4+ T cells sorted from blood. This specimen's cell subset or site label, interpreted: CD45RA+ positively selected. The receptors shown here come from a man aged 18-30 years in good health.

The J gene is TRBJ1-5, the V gene TRBV11-3; D might be TRBD1 (5 bases). The CDR3 sequence is 12 residues long. The germline gives CDR1 SGHNT, CDR2 YENEEA. The ends were cut back, 5 bases at V and 7 bases at J, with 9 bases in the middle. This CDR3 is CASSLWGQPQHF. CDR3 coding DNA: TGTGCCAGCAGCCTTTGGGGGCAGCCCCAGCATTTT.

As to this clone: Distinct nucleotide sequences in the sample also encode this CDR3. The gene calls are TRBV5-1 and TRBJ2-3, with 7 positions matching TRBD1. The junction had 0 bases not matched to a gene; V was cut back by 2 bases and J by 6 bases. The germline gives CDR1 SGHRS, CDR2 YFSETQ. The CDR3 sequence is 12 residues long. CDR3 DNA sequence: TGCGCCAGCAGCTTACAGGGGGATACGCAGTATTTT. Its translation is CASSLQGDTQYF.

V usage is TRBV9 and J usage is TRBJ1-4; TRBD1 matches 7 bases. After removal of 4 bases from V and 3 bases from J, the junction contained 6 bases not matched to a gene. This CDR3 is built from 15 residues. Germline V gene sequence: CDR1 SGDLS, CDR2 YYNGEE. CDR3 sequence (DNA): TGTGCCAGCAGCTCCTGGACAGGCGCTAATGAAAAACTGTTTTTT. Translation gives CASSSWTGANEKLFF.

V usage is TRBV15 and J usage is TRBJ2-7, with D tentatively TRBD1 (6 bases). The CDR3 is 14 residues long. In germline, CDR1 is LNHNV, CDR2 YYDKDF (reference sequence). V was pared by 2 bases and J by 2 bases, with 10 bases between. The CDR3 DNA is TGTGCCACCAGCAGATTAGGGGGTACCTACGAGCAGTACTTC. As protein: CATSRLGGTYEQYF.

The CDR3 loop is CASRGRDRVSDTQYF. For the CDR3, the DNA is TGTGCCAGCAGAGGACGGGACAGAGTTTCAGATACGCAGTATTTT. J is TRBJ2-3 and V is TRBV2, with 7 nucleotides matching TRBD1. This CDR3 is 15 amino acids long. The germline V gene has CDR1 SNHLY and CDR2 FYNNEI. Trimming cost V 6 bases and J 4 bases; bases outside gene matches: 10.

The chain is built from TRBV7-9 and TRBJ1-3, with 7 bases identical to TRBD1. This CDR3 region has 15 residues. V trimming: 5 bases; J trimming: 2 bases; junction bases outside the gene matches: 6. Germline-derived CDR1 and CDR2 are SEHNR and FQNEAQ (reference sequence). The CDR3: CASSPTGQTGNTIYF. The DNA of the CDR3 is TGTGCCAGCAGCCCTACGGGACAGACTGGAAACACCATATATTTT.

This clone was seen a handful of times. CDR3 DNA: TGTGCCAGCAGCCCTGGACAGGGCTTGAACACTGAAGCTTTCTTT. Its protein is CASSPGQGLNTEAFF. This chain connects TRBV7-8 to TRBJ1-1, with TRBD1 matching 8 bases. From germline, CDR1 is SGHVS and CDR2 FQNEAQ. CDR3 length: 15 amino acids. Trimming took 5 bases from V and 0 from J; bases not matched to a gene: 5. Full variable domain (remainder filled in from reference TRBV7-8 and TRBJ1-1): GAGVSQSPRYKVAKRGQDVALRCDPISGHVSLFWYQQALGQGPEFLTYFQNEAQLDKSGLPSDRFFAERPEGSVSTLKIQRTQQEDSAVYLCASSPGQGLNTEAFFGQGTRLTVV.

This chain links TRBV19 with TRBJ1-5; possible D gene TRBD1, 5 bases. The CDR3 has 14 amino acids. The ends were cut back, 8 bases at V and 4 bases at J, with 15 bases in the middle. The germline V gene has CDR1 LNHDA and CDR2 SQIVND (reference sequence). For the CDR3, the DNA is TGTGCCAGTCATGGGGGGTTGTTTAATCAGCCCCAGCATTTT. Protein product: CASHGGLFNQPQHF.

The rearrangement uses TRBV7-8 and TRBJ1-1; possible D gene TRBD1, 5 bases. With 5 bases removed from V and 10 bases from J, the gap between germline ends came to 17 bases. Germline V gives CDR1 SGHVS, CDR2 FQNEAQ. CDR3 length: 13 amino acids. The CDR3 sequence: CASSVVRGWGAFF. The CDR3 DNA reads TGTGCCAGCAGCGTCGTCCGGGGGTGGGGAGCTTTCTTT.

This clone was seen a few times. The chain is built from TRBV29-1 and TRBJ1-1, with TRBD1 matching 8 bases. V dropped 5 bases and J dropped 4; count of bases not matched to a gene: 9. The CDR3 totals 14 residues. Germline CDR1 SQVTM, CDR2 ANQGSEA. This CDR3 is CSVKVQGAGTEAFF. The CDR3, as DNA: TGCAGCGTTAAGGTCCAGGGGGCTGGCACTGAAGCTTTCTTT.

Details on this clone: Within the sample, other DNA sequences also encode this same CDR3. The V and J genes are TRBV7-3 and TRBJ2-5; D remains unclear. The V end lost 5 bases, the J end lost 1 base, and 8 bases lay between the germline ends. In germline, CDR1 is SGHTA, CDR2 FQGTGA. The CDR3 totals 13 residues. CDR3 amino acids: CASSPTPQETQYF. CDR3 DNA: TGTGCCAGCAGCCCAACTCCCCAAGAGACCCAGTACTTC.

The CDR3 is CASGLSRGNEQFF. The CDR3 region has the DNA TGTGCCAGCGGCCTTTCGAGGGGGAATGAGCAGTTCTTC. The chain links TRBV6-1 to TRBJ2-1, with D perhaps TRBD1 (6 bases). V shed 8 bases and J shed 7 bases, with 15 bases lying between them. The CDR3 totals 13 residues. The germline CDR1 and CDR2 sequences are MNHNS and SASEGT.

The genes are TRBV9 and TRBJ1-6; D remains unclear. V lost 0 bases and J 7 bases, leaving 8 bases between the germline ends. Germline assignment: CDR1 SGDLS and CDR2 YYNGEE. The CDR3 runs to 14 residues. In DNA, the CDR3 is TGTGCCAGCAGCGTAGGGGCAGGAAATTCACCCCTCCACTTT. It codes for CASSVGAGNSPLHF.

The sample holds one count of this clone. The identical CDR3 is also encoded by other nucleotide sequences in the sample. The chain couples TRBV4-3 to TRBJ1-5, with D unclear. Germline-derived CDR1 and CDR2 are LGHNA and YSLEER. The ends were cut back, 0 bases at V and 0 bases at J, with 6 bases in the middle. The CDR3 sequence is 15 residues long. CDR3 sequence: CASSQEAYSNQPQHF. For the CDR3, the DNA is TGCGCCAGCAGCCAAGAGGCTTATAGCAATCAGCCCCAGCATTTT.

The CDR3 loop is CAWGGRGREKLFF. In nucleotides, the CDR3 is TGTGCCTGGGGGGGCAGGGGAAGGGAAAAACTGTTTTTT. The chain carries TRBV30 and TRBJ1-4; tentatively, D is TRBD1 (6 bases). Trimming cost V 5 bases and J 8 bases, with 15 bases left between them. CDR1 and CDR2 (germline): GTSNPN, SVGIG (reference sequence). This CDR3 is built from 13 residues.

Turning to this clone: Other DNA sequences in the sample encode the same CDR3. The chain has TRBV7-9 and TRBJ2-2; 7 nucleotides align to TRBD1. Germline assignment: CDR1 SEHNR and CDR2 FQNEAQ (reference sequence). The CDR3 totals 16 residues. Trimming at V came to 1 base and at J to 3 bases, leaving 5 bases not matched to a gene. In DNA form, the CDR3 reads TGTGCCAGCAGCTTAGGTACAGGGGCGGACACCGGGGAGCTGTTTTTT. The encoded protein is CASSLGTGADTGELFF.

The chain uses TRBV28 and TRBJ2-1, with D tentatively TRBD1 (5 bases). The CDR3 extends over 13 amino acids. V lost 6 bases to trimming and J lost 4 bases, with 10 bases between them. The germline V gene has CDR1 MDHEN and CDR2 SYDVKM. In DNA form, the CDR3 reads TGTGCCAGCAGCCAGGGTCCTTACAATGAGCAGTTCTTC. It yields the protein CASSQGPYNEQFF. The variable domain in full, completed from reference TRBV28 and TRBJ2-1, reads DVKVTQSSRYLVKRTGEKVFLECVQDMDHENMFWYRQDPGLGLRLIYFSYDVKMKEKGDIPEGYSVSREKKERFSLILESASTNQTSMYLCASSQGPYNEQFFGPGTRLTVL.